This record concerns one T cell receptor (beta chain) sequence. This entry comes from a study of control samples from healthy donors and cancer patients. The CDR3 totals 17 residues. Germline assignment: CDR1 SGHRS and CDR2 YFSETQ. J was trimmed by 4 bases and V by 1 base; bases with no gene match: 13. The repertoire was sequenced with immunoSEQ multiplex PCR; TCRdb's copy has only in-frame clones and lacks some. The table shows about 69,000 clones, with around four fifths occurring only once. This chain connects TRBV5-1 to TRBJ1-2; 7 nucleotides line up with TRBD1. The source material was PBMCs. The sequence came from a woman between 50 and 59 years old with lung cancer. Here the CDR3 DNA reads TGCGCCAGCAGCTTGCAGGGCAGGGGGGAGAGTCGCTATGGCTACACCTTC. Residues: CASSLQGRGESRYGYTF.